The 24 T cell receptor beta chains reported below all come from one sample, sequenced in a study of blood T cell repertoires in COVID-19. Assay: immunoSEQ multiplex PCR; the TCRdb copy retains only in-frame clones and omits some. Of 50,000 or so clones listed, approximately 80% are singletons. Material: peripheral blood. The receptor set was obtained from a human donor with active or convalescent COVID-19. The donor label of this sample is uncertain.

The rearrangement uses TRBV7-2 and TRBJ1-2; D may be TRBD1 (6 bases). CDR3 length equals 13 residues. The germline V gene encodes CDR1 SGHTA and CDR2 FQGNSA. Trimming pared 5 bases from V and 5 bases from J, leaving 12 bases between. In DNA, the CDR3 is TGTGCCAGCAGCCAACAGGGTTCGTATGGCTACACCTTC. Translating it yields CASSQQGSYGYTF.

J is TRBJ1-2 and V is TRBV29-1; 8 bases fit TRBD1. In germline, CDR1 is SQVTM, CDR2 ANQGSEA. After removal of 7 bases from V and 8 bases from J, the junction contained 6 bases not matched to a gene. This CDR3 is 11 amino acids long. CDR3 amino acids: CSGYDRGGYTF. CDR3 bases: TGCAGCGGATATGACAGGGGAGGCTACACCTTC.

The chain joins TRBV7-3 to TRBJ2-1; D gene unclear. Trimming left V 2 bases short and J 0 bases short, with 11 bases between. The CDR3 is 16 amino acids. Per germline, CDR1 SGHTA and CDR2 FQGTGA. CDR3: CASSLLADSSYNEQFF. For the CDR3, the DNA is TGTGCCAGCAGCTTACTGGCGGATTCCTCCTACAATGAGCAGTTCTTC. Combining the CDR3 with reference TRBV7-3 and TRBJ2-1 gives the whole variable domain GAGVSQTPSNKVTEKGKYVELRCDPISGHTALYWYRQSLGQGPEFLIYFQGTGAADDSGLPNDRFFAVRPEGSVSTLKIQRTERGDSAVYLCASSLLADSSYNEQFFGPGTRLTVL.

The chain recombines TRBV10-1 with TRBJ1-1; D call uncertain. Trimming stripped 3 bases from V and 0 bases from J, with 11 bases between. Germline lookup yields CDR1 WNHNN and CDR2 SYGVQD (reference sequence). This CDR3 has 15 residues. The chain's CDR3 is CASSDSTGMNTEAFF. In DNA, the CDR3 is TGCGCCAGCAGTGATTCGACGGGGATGAACACTGAAGCTTTCTTT.

J is TRBJ2-2 and V is TRBV7-3; the D is unclear. The CDR3 is 13 residues long. Germline loops: CDR1 SGHTA, CDR2 FQGTGA. V was shortened by 1 base and J by 4 bases, with 4 bases between the two germline ends. The CDR3 sequence: CASSLKSTGELFF. DNA for the CDR3: TGTGCCAGCAGCTTAAAGAGCACCGGGGAGCTGTTTTTT.

As DNA, the CDR3 is TGCAGTGCTAGTGTCCCCCAGGGTTATGGCTACACCTTC. It encodes CSASVPQGYGYTF. The gene calls are TRBV20-1 and TRBJ1-2; D is perhaps TRBD1 (5 bases). This CDR3 is 13 amino acids long. CDR1 is DFQATT, CDR2 SNEGSKA, per germline (reference sequence). Trimming cost V 3 bases and J 5 bases, with 13 bases left between them.

This chain links TRBV7-2 with TRBJ2-1; 12 bases match TRBD2. The ends lost 4 bases at V and 8 bases at J; junction bases unmatched: 9. The CDR3 sequence is 16 residues long. Germline V CDR1 and CDR2: SGHTA, FQGNSA. The CDR3 region has the DNA TGTGCCAGCAGCTCCGGACTAGCGGGAAGGGGGGATGAGCAGTTCTTC. This encodes CASSSGLAGRGDEQFF.

The gene calls are TRBV19 and TRBJ2-7, with D tentatively TRBD2 (5 bases). Trimming took off 5 bases at V and 9 bases at J, with 17 bases between the two ends. Germline V gives CDR1 LNHDA, CDR2 SQIVND (reference sequence). This CDR3 comprises 13 residues. The CDR3 here is CASSASEGRLQYF. CDR3 nucleotides: TGTGCCAGTAGTGCCTCCGAGGGAAGGTTGCAGTACTTC.

V usage is TRBV7-9 and J usage is TRBJ2-7; D perhaps matches TRBD1 (6 bases). From germline, CDR1 is SEHNR and CDR2 FQNEAQ (reference sequence). Trimming stripped 2 bases from V and 2 bases from J, with 10 bases between. The CDR3 covers 14 residues. The CDR3 DNA reads TGTGCCAGCAGCTTATCACAGGGACCCTACGAGCAGTACTTC. It yields the protein CASSLSQGPYEQYF.

A single count supports this clone. The chain recombines TRBV9 with TRBJ2-7; D is perhaps TRBD2 (6 bases). Germline loops: CDR1 SGDLS, CDR2 YYNGEE. Trimming removed 4 bases at V and 2 bases at J, with 16 bases between. The CDR3 runs to 15 residues. In nucleotides, the CDR3 is TGTGCCAGCAGCCTCACGGGAGCCCTCCCCTACGAGCAGTACTTC. It yields the protein CASSLTGALPYEQYF.

This chain connects TRBV7-3 to TRBJ2-2; 14 bases fit TRBD2. Germline V gene lookup returns CDR1 SGHTA and CDR2 FQGTGA. The ends lost 4 bases at V and 5 bases at J; junction bases unmatched: 6. The CDR3 loop spans 17 amino acids. The CDR3 DNA is TGTGCCAGCAGCTCGGGACTAGCGGGAGTGGGTACCGGGGAGCTGTTTTTT. This sequence encodes CASSSGLAGVGTGELFF.

This clone was detected a few times. V and J are TRBV6-1 and TRBJ2-1; 10 nucleotides match TRBD2. This CDR3 spans 16 amino acids. The germline gives CDR1 MNHNS, CDR2 SASEGT. Trimming at V came to 3 bases and at J to 7 bases, leaving 9 bases not matched to a gene. CDR3 in DNA: TGTGCCAGCAGTGAGAGCGGGAGGGCCTCACGGAATGAGCAGTTCTTC. Translated: CASSESGRASRNEQFF.

The gene calls are TRBV5-1 and TRBJ2-7; D is possibly TRBD1 (5 bases). Germline V gene data show CDR1 as SGHRS and CDR2 as YFSETQ. CDR3 length: 13 amino acids. With 0 bases removed from V and 6 bases from J, the gap between germline ends came to 10 bases. This chain's CDR3 is CASSLEQGFEQYF. The CDR3 coding sequence is TGCGCCAGCAGCTTGGAGCAGGGTTTCGAGCAGTACTTC.

The chain has TRBV4-1 and TRBJ2-6, with D uncertain. The CDR3 has 17 residues. V was pared by 7 bases and J by 1 base, with 17 bases between. Per the germline V gene, CDR1 is MGHRA and CDR2 is YSYEKL. CDR3 region: CASTPGGYGSGANVLTF. The CDR3, as DNA: TGCGCCAGCACCCCCGGCGGCTATGGGTCTGGGGCCAACGTCCTGACTTTC.

The V and J genes are TRBV27 and TRBJ1-2, with TRBD1 identical over 11 bases. Germline V gene lookup returns CDR1 MNHEY and CDR2 SMNVEV (reference sequence). This CDR3 has 15 amino acids. Trimming at V came to 6 bases and at J to 4 bases, leaving 7 bases not matched to a gene. The CDR3 sequence: CASRGRDRGTYGYTF. CDR3 sequence (DNA): TGTGCCAGCAGAGGACGGGACAGGGGGACCTATGGCTACACCTTC.

The V gene is TRBV30, the J gene TRBJ2-5; 7 nucleotides match TRBD2. The germline gives CDR1 GTSNPN, CDR2 SVGIG (reference sequence). Trimming took 0 bases from V and 4 from J; bases not matched to a gene: 8. The length of the CDR3 is 15 residues. The DNA of the CDR3 is TGTGCCTGGAGTGTGGCTAGCGGTCATGGAGAGACCCAGTACTTC. Encoded protein: CAWSVASGHGETQYF.

The chain has TRBV19 and TRBJ1-2; unclear D gene. The CDR3 runs 12 residues. In germline, CDR1 is LNHDA, CDR2 SQIVND (reference sequence). Trimming took 6 bases from V and 4 from J, leaving 9 bases between them. Written as DNA, the CDR3 is TGTGCCAGTAGGACTTACTCCTATGGCTACACCTTC. It is translated as CASRTYSYGYTF.

V usage is TRBV28 and J usage is TRBJ2-7, with a possible D match to TRBD1 (6 bases). Per the germline V gene, CDR1 is MDHEN and CDR2 is SYDVKM. Trimming pared 9 bases from V and 3 bases from J, leaving 18 bases between. CDR3 length equals 14 residues. CDR3 nucleotide sequence: TGTGCCAGTCGGCTGGGGGCAGCAAGCTACGAGCAGTACTTC. This translates into CASRLGAASYEQYF.

V gene TRBV30 combines with J gene TRBJ2-3, with D possibly being TRBD2 (6 bases). The CDR3 consists of 15 residues. Germline values: CDR1 GTSNPN, CDR2 SVGIG (reference sequence). V was shortened by 0 bases and J by 2 bases, with 12 bases between the two germline ends. The CDR3 spells CAWSVRRGYTDTQYF. The CDR3, as DNA: TGTGCCTGGAGTGTACGTCGGGGGTACACAGATACGCAGTATTTT.

This rearrangement joins TRBV3-1 (or the pseudogene TRBV3-2) to TRBJ2-2; 7 bases match TRBD2. Germline CDR1 is LGHDT and CDR2 is YNNKEL (reference sequence). This CDR3 comprises 14 residues. J lost 6 bases, V lost 1 base, and 2 bases had no gene match. This chain's CDR3 is CASSQGGGPGELFF. CDR3 nucleotide sequence: TGTGCCAGCAGCCAAGGGGGGGGTCCCGGGGAGCTGTTTTTT.

V is TRBV9 and J is TRBJ1-4, with 7 bases lining up with TRBD1. V shed 0 bases and J 8 bases; nucleotides not matched to a gene: 1. Germline V gene data show CDR1 as SGDLS and CDR2 as YYNGEE. The CDR3 extends over 13 amino acids. The CDR3 nucleotides are TGTGCCAGCAGCGTAGGACAGGGCGAAAAACTGTTTTTT. Encoded protein: CASSVGQGEKLFF.

The chain couples TRBV7-3 to TRBJ1-3; 7 bases line up with TRBD1. The length of the CDR3 is 14 residues. The germline gives CDR1 SGHTA, CDR2 FQGTGA. V was pared by 5 bases and J by 2 bases, with 3 bases of the junction left unmatched. CDR3 coding DNA: TGTGCCAGCAGCCCCGACAGGGCTGGAAACACCATATATTTT. Translating gives CASSPDRAGNTIYF.

This clone was observed once. The V gene is TRBV10-2, the J gene TRBJ1-6; 10 bases align to TRBD1. The CDR3 is 19 amino acids. The germline CDR1 and CDR2 sequences are WSHSY and SAAADI. V trimming: 7 bases; J trimming: 7 bases; junction bases outside the gene matches: 19. The CDR3 loop reads CASIPLGQGWPEGNSPLHF. CDR3 bases: TGCGCCAGCATACCGTTGGGACAGGGGTGGCCGGAGGGAAATTCACCCCTCCACTTT.

The chain recombines TRBV3-1 (or the pseudogene TRBV3-2) with TRBJ1-5; D is perhaps TRBD1 (6 bases). The ends were cut back, 5 bases at V and 2 bases at J, with 7 bases in the middle. The germline V gene has CDR1 LGHDT and CDR2 YNNKEL (reference sequence). CDR3 length equals 13 residues. CDR3 region: CASSWTGNQPQHF. CDR3 DNA sequence: TGTGCCAGCAGCTGGACAGGCAATCAGCCCCAGCATTTT.